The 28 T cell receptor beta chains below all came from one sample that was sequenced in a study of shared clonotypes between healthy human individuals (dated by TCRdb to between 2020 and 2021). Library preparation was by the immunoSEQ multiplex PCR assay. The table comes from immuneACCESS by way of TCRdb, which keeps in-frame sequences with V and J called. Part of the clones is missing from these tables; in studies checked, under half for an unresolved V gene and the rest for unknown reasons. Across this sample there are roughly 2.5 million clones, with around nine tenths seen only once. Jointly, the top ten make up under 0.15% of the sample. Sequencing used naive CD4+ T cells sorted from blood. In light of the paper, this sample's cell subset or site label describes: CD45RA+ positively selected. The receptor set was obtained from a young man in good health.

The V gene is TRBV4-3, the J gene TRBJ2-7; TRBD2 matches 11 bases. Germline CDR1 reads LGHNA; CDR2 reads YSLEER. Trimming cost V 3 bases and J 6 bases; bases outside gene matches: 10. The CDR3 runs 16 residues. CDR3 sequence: CASSHLAGGIGREQYF. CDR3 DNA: TGCGCCAGCAGCCATCTAGCGGGAGGAATAGGGCGCGAGCAGTACTTC.

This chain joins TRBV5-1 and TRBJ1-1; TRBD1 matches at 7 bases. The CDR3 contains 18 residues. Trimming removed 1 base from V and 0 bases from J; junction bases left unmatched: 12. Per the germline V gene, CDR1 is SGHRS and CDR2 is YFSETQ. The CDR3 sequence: CASSLRVQGGLLNTEAFF. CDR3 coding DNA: TGCGCCAGCAGCTTGCGGGTCCAGGGGGGACTTTTGAACACTGAAGCTTTCTTT.

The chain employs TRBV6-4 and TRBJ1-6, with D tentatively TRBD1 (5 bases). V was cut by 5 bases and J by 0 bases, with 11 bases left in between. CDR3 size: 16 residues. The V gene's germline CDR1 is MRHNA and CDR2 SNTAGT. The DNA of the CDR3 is TGTGCCAGCAGTCCTGAGGGGAGCTCCTATAATTCACCCCTCCACTTT. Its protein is CASSPEGSSYNSPLHF.

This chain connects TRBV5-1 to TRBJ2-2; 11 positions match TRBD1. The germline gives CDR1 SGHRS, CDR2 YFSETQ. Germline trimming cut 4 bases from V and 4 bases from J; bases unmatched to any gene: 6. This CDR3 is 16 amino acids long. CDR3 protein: CASSDTGTGGTGELFF. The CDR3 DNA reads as TGCGCCAGCAGCGATACCGGGACAGGGGGCACCGGGGAGCTGTTTTTT.

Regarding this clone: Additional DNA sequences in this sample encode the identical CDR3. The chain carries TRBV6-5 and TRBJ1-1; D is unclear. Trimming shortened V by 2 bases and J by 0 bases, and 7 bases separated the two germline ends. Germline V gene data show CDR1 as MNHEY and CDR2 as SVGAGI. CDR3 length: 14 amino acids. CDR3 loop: CASSYGQVNTEAFF. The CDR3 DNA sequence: TGTGCCAGCAGTTACGGGCAGGTGAACACTGAAGCTTTCTTT.

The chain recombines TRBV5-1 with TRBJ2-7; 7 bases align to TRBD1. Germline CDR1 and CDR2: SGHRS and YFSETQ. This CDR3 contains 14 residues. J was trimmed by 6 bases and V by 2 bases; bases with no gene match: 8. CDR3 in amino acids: CASSLWTGGGEQYF. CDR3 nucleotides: TGCGCCAGCAGCTTATGGACAGGTGGCGGCGAGCAGTACTTC.

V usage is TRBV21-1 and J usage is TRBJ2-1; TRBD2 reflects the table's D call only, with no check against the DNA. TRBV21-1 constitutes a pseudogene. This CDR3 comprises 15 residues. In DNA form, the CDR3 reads TGTGCCAGCAGCAAGGAGGAAGCGGGGGACTATGACGAGTTCTTC. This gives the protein CASSKEEAGDYDEFF.

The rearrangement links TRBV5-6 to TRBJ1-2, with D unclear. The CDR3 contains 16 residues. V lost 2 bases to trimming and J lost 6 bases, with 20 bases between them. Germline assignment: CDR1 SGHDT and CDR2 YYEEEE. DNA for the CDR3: TGTGCCAGCAGCTTAAATCCGGGAAGCACCCTAGATGGCTACACCTTC. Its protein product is CASSLNPGSTLDGYTF.

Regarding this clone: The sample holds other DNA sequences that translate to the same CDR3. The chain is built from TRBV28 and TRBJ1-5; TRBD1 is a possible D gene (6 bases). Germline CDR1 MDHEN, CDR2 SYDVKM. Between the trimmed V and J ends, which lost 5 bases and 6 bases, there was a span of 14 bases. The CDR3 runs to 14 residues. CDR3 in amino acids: CASSPGQGGQPQHF. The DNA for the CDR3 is TGTGCCAGCAGTCCCGGCCAAGGGGGTCAGCCCCAGCATTTT.

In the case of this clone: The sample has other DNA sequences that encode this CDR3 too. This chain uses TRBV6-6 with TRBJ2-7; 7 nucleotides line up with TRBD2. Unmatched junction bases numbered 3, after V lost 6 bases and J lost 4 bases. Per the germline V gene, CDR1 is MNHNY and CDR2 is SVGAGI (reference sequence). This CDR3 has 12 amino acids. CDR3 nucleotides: TGTGCCAGCAGGAGCGGGACTTACGAGCAGTACTTC. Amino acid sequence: CASRSGTYEQYF.

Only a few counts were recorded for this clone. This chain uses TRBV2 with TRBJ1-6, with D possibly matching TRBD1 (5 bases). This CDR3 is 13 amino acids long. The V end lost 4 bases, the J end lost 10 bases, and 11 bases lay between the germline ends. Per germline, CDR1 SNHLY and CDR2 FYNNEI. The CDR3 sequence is CASSVQGGSPLHF. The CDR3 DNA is TGTGCCAGCAGTGTCCAGGGAGGCTCACCCCTCCACTTT.

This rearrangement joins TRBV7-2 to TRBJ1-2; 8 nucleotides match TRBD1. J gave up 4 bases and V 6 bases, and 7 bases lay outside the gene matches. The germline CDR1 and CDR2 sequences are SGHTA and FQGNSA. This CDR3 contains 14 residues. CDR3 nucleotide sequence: TGTGCCAGCAGGATACAGGGGGTGGGCTATGGCTACACCTTC. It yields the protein CASRIQGVGYGYTF. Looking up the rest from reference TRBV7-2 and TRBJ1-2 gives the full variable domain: GAGVSQSPSNKVTEKGKDVELRCDPISGHTALYWYRQSLGQGLEFLIYFQGNSAPDKSGLPSDRFSAERTGGSVSTLTIQRTQQEDSAVYLCASRIQGVGYGYTFGSGTRLTVV.

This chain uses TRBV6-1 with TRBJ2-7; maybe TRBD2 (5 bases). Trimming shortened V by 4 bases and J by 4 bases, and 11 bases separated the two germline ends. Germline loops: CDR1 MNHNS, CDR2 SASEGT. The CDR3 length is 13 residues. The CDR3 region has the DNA TGTGCCAGCAGTGTACTAGACCATTACGAGCAGTACTTC. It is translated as CASSVLDHYEQYF.

The CDR3 DNA follows: TGTGCCACGTCCCAGGGACAGGGAGCCTACGAGCAGTACTTC. The encoded protein is CATSQGQGAYEQYF. The V and J genes are TRBV6-5 and TRBJ2-7; 9 nucleotides agree with TRBD1. Germline V gene data show CDR1 as MNHEY and CDR2 as SVGAGI. V dropped 10 bases and J dropped 2; count of bases not matched to a gene: 9. The CDR3 totals 14 residues.

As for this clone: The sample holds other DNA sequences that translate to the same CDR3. The CDR3 nucleotides are TGCAGTGCTAAGGATAACTATGGCTACACCTTC. Translation: CSAKDNYGYTF. The rearrangement uses TRBV20-1 and TRBJ1-2; D remains ambiguous. The CDR3 covers 11 residues. V was shortened by 4 bases and J by 1 base, with 4 bases between the two germline ends. Germline-derived CDR1 and CDR2 are DFQATT and SNEGSKA (reference sequence).

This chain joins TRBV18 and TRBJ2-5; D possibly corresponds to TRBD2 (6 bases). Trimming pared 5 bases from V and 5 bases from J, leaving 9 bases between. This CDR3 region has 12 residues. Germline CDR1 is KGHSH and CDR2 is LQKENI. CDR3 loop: CASSSGRETQYF. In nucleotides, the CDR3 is TGTGCCAGCTCATCGGGGAGGGAGACCCAGTACTTC.

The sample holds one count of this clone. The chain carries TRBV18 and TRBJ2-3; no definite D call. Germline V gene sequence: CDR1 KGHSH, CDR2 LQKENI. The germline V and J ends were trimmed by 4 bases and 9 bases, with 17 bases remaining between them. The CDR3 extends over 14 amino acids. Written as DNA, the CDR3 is TGTGCCAGCTCACAACGGACGGTGCAATGGACGCAGTATTTT. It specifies CASSQRTVQWTQYF.

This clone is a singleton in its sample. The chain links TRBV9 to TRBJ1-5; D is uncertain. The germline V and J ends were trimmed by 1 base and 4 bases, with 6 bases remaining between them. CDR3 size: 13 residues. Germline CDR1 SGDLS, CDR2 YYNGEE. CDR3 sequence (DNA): TGTGCCAGCAGCGTACTAGGGAATCAGCCCCAGCATTTT. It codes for CASSVLGNQPQHF.

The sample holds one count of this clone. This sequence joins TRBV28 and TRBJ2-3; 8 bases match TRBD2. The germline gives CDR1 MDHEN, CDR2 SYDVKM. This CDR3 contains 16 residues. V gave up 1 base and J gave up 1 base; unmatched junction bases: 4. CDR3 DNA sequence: TGTGCCAGCAGTTTATTTCGGGGGGGTGGCACAGATACGCAGTATTTT. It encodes CASSLFRGGGTDTQYF.

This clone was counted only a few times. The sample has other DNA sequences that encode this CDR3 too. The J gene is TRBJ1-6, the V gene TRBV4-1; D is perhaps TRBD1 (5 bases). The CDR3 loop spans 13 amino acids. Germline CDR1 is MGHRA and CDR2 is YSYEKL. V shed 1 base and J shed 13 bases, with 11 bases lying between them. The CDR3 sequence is CASSQAGGSPLHF. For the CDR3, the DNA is TGCGCCAGCAGCCAAGCGGGGGGGTCGCCCCTCCACTTT.

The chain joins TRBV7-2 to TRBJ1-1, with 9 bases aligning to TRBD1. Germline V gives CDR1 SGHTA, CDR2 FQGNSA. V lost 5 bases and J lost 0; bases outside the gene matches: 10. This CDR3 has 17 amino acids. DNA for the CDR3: TGTGCCAGCAGCATACGACAGGGGGTGTTTATGAACACTGAAGCTTTCTTT. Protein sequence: CASSIRQGVFMNTEAFF.

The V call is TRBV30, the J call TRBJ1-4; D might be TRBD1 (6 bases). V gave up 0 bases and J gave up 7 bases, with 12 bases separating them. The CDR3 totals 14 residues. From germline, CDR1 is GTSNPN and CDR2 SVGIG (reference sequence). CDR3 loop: CAWSVRGAVEKLFF. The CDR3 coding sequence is TGTGCCTGGAGTGTGCGGGGGGCAGTTGAAAAACTGTTTTTT.

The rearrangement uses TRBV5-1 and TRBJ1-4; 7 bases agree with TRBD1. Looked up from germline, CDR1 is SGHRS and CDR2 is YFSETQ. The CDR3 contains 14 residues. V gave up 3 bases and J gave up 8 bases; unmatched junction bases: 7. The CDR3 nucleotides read TGCGCCAGCAGCTCGGGACAGATGGGAGAAAAACTGTTTTTT. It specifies CASSSGQMGEKLFF.

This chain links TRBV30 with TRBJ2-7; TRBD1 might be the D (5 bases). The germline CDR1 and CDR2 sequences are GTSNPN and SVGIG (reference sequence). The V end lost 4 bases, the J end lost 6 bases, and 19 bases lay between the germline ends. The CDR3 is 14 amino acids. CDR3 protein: CAWNPIGARGEQYF. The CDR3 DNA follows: TGTGCCTGGAATCCGATTGGGGCTAGGGGCGAGCAGTACTTC.

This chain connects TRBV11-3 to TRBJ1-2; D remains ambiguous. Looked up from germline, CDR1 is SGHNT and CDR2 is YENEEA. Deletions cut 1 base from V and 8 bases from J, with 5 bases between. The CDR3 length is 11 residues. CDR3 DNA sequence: TGTGCCAGCAGCTTAGGGAAAGGCTACACCTTC. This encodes CASSLGKGYTF. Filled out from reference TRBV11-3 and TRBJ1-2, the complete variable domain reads EAGVVQSPRYKIIEKKQPVAFWCNPISGHNTLYWYLQNLGQGPELLIRYENEEAVDDSQLPKDRFSAERLKGVDSTLKIQPAELGDSAVYLCASSLGKGYTFGSGTRLTVV.

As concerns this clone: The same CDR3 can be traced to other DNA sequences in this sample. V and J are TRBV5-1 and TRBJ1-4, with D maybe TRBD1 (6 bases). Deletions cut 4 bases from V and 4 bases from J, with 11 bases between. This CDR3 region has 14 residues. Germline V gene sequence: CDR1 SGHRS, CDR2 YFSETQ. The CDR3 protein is CASSLDSLNEKLFF. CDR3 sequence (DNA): TGCGCCAGCAGCCTGGACAGCCTTAATGAAAAACTGTTTTTT.

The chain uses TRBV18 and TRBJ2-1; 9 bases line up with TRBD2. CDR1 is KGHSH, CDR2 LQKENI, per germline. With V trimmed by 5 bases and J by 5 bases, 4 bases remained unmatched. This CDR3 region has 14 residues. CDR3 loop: CASSSSGGNNEQFF. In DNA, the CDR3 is TGTGCCAGCTCATCCAGCGGGGGGAACAATGAGCAGTTCTTC.

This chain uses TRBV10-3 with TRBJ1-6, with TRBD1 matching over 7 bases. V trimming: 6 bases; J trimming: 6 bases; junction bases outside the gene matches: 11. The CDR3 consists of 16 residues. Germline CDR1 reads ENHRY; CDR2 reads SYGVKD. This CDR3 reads CAISLGQQAFNSPLHF. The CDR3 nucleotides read TGTGCCATCAGCCTGGGACAGCAAGCTTTTAATTCACCCCTCCACTTT.